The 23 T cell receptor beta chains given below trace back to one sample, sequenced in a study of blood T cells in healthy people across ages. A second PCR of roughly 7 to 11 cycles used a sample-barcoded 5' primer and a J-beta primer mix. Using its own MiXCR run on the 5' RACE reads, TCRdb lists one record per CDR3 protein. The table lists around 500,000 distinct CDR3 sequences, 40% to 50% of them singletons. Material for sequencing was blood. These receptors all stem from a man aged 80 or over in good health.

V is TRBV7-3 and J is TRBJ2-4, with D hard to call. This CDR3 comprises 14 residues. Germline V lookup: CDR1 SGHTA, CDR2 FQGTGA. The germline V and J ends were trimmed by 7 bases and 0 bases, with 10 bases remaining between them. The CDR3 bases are TGTGCCAGCAAGAAACCTCCAGCCAAAAACATTCAGTACTTC. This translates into CASKKPPAKNIQYF.

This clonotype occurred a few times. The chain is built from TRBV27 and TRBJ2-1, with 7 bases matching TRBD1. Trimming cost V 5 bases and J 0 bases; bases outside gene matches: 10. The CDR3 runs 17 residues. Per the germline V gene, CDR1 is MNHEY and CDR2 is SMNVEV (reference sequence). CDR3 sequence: CASSGRQGFGSYNEQFF. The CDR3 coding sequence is TGTGCCAGCAGTGGCCGACAGGGTTTCGGCTCCTACAATGAGCAGTTCTTC.

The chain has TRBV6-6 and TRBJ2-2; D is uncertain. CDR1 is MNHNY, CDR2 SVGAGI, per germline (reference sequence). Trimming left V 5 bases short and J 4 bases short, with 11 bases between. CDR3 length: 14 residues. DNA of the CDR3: TGTGCCAGCAGTCCGGCGGTCGGCACCGGGGAGCTGTTTTTT. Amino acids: CASSPAVGTGELFF.

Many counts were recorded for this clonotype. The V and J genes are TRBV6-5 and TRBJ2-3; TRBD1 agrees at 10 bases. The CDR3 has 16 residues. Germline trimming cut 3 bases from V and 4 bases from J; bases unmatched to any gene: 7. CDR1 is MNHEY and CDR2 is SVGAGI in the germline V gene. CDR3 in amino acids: CASSYRTGGSADTQYF. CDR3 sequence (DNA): TGTGCCAGCAGTTATCGGACAGGGGGATCCGCAGATACGCAGTATTTT.

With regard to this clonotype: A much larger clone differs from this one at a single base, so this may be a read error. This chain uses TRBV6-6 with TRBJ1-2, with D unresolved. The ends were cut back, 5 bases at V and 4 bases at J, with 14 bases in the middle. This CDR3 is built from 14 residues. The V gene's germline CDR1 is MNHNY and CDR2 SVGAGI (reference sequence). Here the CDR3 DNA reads TGTGCCAGCAGTGGCTCAGAGGGCGGCTATGGCTACACCTTC. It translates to CASSGSEGGYGYTF.

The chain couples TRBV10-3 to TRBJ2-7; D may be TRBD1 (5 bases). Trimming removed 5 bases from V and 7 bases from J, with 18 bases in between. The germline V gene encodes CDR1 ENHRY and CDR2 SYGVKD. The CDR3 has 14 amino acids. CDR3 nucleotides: TGTGCCATCAGTATTGGGGCAGGAAACAATGAGCAGTACTTC. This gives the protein CAISIGAGNNEQYF.

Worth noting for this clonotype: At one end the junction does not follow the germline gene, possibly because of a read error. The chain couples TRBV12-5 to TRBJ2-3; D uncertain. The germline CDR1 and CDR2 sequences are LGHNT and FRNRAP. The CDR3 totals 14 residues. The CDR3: CASAPRWVTDTRYF. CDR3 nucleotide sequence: TGTGCTAGTGCCCCCCGGTGGGTAACAGATACGCGGTATTTT.

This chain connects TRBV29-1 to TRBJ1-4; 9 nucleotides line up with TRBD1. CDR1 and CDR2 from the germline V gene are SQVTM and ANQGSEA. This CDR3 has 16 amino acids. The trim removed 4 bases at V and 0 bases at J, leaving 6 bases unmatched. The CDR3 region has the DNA TGCAGCGTTGGGGACAGGGCCTCCGCAACTAATGAAAAACTGTTTTTT. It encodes CSVGDRASATNEKLFF.

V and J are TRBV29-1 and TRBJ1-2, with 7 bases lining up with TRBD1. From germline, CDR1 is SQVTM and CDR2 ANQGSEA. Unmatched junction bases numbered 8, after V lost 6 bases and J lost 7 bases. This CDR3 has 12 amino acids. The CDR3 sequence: CSVQKQGFGYTF. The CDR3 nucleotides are TGCAGCGTACAGAAACAGGGGTTTGGCTACACCTTC.

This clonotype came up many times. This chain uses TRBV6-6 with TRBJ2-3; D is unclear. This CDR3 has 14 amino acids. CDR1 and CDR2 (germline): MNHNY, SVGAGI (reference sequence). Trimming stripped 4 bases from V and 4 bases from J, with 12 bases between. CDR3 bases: TGTGCCAGCAGTTCGCTTAGGGCCCCAGATACGCAGTATTTT. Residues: CASSSLRAPDTQYF.

The CDR3 loop reads CASIRDRGGETQYF. The DNA for the CDR3 is TGTGCCAGCATCCGGGACAGGGGTGGAGAGACCCAGTACTTC. This sequence joins TRBV2 and TRBJ2-5; the match to TRBD1 covers 10 bases. The CDR3 extends over 14 amino acids. The trim removed 7 bases at V and 4 bases at J, leaving 6 bases unmatched. Germline V gives CDR1 SNHLY, CDR2 FYNNEI. The full variable domain, completed using reference TRBV2 and TRBJ2-5, is EPEVTQTPSHQVTQMGQEVILRCVPISNHLYFYWYRQILGQKVEFLVSFYNNEISEKSEIFDDQFSVERPDGSNFTLKIRSTKLEDSAMYFCASIRDRGGETQYFGPGTRLLVL.

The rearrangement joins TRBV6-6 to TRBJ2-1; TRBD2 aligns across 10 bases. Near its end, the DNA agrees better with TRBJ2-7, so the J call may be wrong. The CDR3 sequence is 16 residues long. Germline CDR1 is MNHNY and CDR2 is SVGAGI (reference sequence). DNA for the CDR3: TGTGCCAGCAGCCCCCCCGGACTAGCGGCGGCAAATGAGCAGTACTTC. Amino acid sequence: CASSPPGLAAANEQYF.

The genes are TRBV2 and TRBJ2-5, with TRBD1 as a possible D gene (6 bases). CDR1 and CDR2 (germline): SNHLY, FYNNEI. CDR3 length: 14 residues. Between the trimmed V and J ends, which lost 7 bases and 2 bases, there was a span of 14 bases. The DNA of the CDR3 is TGTGCCAGCACCGCAGGGGTGTGGCAAGAGACCCAGTACTTC. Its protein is CASTAGVWQETQYF.

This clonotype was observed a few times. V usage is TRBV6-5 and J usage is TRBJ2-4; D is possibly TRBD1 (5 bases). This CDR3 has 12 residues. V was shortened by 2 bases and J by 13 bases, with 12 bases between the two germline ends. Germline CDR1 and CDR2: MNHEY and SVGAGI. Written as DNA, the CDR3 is TGTGCCAGCAGTTACACCCAGGGAAGGCAGTACTTC. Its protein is CASSYTQGRQYF.

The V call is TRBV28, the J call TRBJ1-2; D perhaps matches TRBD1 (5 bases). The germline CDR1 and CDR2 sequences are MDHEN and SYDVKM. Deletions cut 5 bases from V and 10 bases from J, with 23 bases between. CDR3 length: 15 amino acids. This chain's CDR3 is CASSPPGPGSLSYTF. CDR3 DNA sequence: TGTGCCAGCAGTCCCCCGGGACCCGGGTCGTTGTCCTACACCTTC.

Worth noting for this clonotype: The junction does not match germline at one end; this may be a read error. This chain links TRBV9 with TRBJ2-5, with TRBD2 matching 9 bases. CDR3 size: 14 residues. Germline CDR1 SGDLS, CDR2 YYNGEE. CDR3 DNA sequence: TGCGCCAGCAACAGCGGGGGGTCGGCGGAGACCCAGTACTTC. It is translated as CASNSGGSAETQYF.

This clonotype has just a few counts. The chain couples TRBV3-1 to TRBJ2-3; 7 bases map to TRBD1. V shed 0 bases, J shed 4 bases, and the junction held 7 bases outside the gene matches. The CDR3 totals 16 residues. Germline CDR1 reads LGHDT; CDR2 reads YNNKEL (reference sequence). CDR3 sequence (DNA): TGTGCCAGCAGCCAAGATCGAGGGGGCAGATCAGATACGCAGTATTTT. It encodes CASSQDRGGRSDTQYF.

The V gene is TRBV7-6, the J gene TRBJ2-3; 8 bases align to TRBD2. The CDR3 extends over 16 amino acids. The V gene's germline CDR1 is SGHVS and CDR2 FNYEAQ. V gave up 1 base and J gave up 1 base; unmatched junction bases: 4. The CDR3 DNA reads TGTGCCAGCAGCTTAGGGCGGGAGGCCCGCACAGATACGCAGTATTTT. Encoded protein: CASSLGREARTDTQYF.

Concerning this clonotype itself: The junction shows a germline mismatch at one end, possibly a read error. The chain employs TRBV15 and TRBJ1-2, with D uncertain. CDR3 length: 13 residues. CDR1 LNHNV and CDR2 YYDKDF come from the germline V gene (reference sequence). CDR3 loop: CATSRDPNYGHTF. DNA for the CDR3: TGTGCCACCAGCAGAGATCCTAACTATGGCCACACCTTC.

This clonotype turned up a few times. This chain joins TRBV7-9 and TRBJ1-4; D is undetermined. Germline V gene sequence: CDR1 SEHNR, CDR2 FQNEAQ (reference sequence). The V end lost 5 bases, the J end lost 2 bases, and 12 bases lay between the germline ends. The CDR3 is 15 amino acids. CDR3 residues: CASSTDRYTNEKLFF. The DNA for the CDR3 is TGTGCCAGCAGCACAGACCGGTACACTAATGAAAAACTGTTTTTT.

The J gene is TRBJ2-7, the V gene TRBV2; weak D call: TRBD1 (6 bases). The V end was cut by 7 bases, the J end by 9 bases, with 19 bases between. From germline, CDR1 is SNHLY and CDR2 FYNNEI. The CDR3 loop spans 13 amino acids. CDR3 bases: TGTGCCAGCACTCGAGGGGGTTTCAACGGGCAGTACTTC. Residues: CASTRGGFNGQYF.

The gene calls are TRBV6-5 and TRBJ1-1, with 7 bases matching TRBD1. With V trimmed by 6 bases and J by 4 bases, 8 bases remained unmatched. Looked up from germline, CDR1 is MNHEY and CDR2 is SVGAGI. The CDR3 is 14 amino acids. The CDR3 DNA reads TGTGCCAGCAGCCGACAGGGACGGAGCACTGAAGCTTTCTTT. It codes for CASSRQGRSTEAFF.

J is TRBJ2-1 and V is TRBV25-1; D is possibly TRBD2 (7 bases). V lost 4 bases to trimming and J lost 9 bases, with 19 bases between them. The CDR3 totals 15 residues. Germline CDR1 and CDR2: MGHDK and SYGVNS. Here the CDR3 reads CASSVGGAWVGEQFF. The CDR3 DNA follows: TGTGCCAGCAGTGTTGGGGGGGCTTGGGTGGGTGAGCAGTTCTTC.